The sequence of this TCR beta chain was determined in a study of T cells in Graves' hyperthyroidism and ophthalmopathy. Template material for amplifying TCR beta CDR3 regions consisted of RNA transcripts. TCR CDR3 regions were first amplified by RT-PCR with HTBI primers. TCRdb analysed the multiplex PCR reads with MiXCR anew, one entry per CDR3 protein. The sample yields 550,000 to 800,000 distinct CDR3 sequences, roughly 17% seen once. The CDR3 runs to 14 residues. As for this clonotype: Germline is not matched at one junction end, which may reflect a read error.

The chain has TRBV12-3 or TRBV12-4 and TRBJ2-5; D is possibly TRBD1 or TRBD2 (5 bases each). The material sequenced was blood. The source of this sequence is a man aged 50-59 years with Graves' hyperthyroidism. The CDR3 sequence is CASSLSQGRETQHF. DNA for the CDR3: TGTGCCAGCAGTTTAAGCCAGGGAAGGGAGACCCAGCACTTC.